The present entry profiles one T cell receptor beta chain with its context. These data come from a study of control samples from healthy donors and cancer patients. V lost 6 bases to trimming and J lost 2 bases; unmatched junction nucleotides: 4. There are 13 residues in the CDR3. CDR1 is SGHAT and CDR2 is FQNNGV in the germline V gene. The repertoire was sequenced with immunoSEQ multiplex PCR; TCRdb's copy has only in-frame clones and lacks some. The profile covers tens of thousands of clones, with 87% appearing a single time and about an eighth taken by the ten largest. Sequencing was done on a sample of PBMCs. V is TRBV11-2 and J is TRBJ2-7; 7 nucleotides align to TRBD1. The receptor was derived from a man in his sixties with head and neck cancer. CDR3 in amino acids: CASRSGTAYEQYF. The CDR3 DNA follows: TGTGCCAGCAGGTCCGGGACAGCCTACGAGCAGTACTTC.